One sample yielded the 7 T cell receptor beta chains listed below, sequenced in a study of spatial heterogeneity in lung cancer. From the 5' RACE reads, TCRdb called clonotypes with MiXCR, one entry per CDR3 protein. This table holds under 11,000 distinct CDR3 sequences, over 3% found once. As for time point: sample taken at primary tumor resection. Whole RNA, isolated from tumor, nontumor lung or frozen PBMC, was sequenced without prior sorting. Material: PBMCs, obtained at surgery. The receptors here all came from a female donor with early-stage non-small cell lung cancer.

This clonotype was seen a handful of times. Since it is a stray read in a library aimed at alpha chains, this beta chain has a size that is not meaningful. This chain's CDR3 is CASSQGAQSYNEQFF. DNA of the CDR3: TGTGCCAGCAGCCAAGGGGCTCAATCCTACAATGAGCAGTTCTTC. V usage is TRBV3-1 and J usage is TRBJ2-1; D gene unclear. The CDR3 runs 15 residues. V gave up 1 base and J gave up 1 base, with 8 bases separating them. Germline values: CDR1 LGHDT, CDR2 YNNKEL (reference sequence).

Ten or more counts support this clonotype. This beta chain is an off-target read within a library intended for alpha chains, so its frequency means little. The V call is TRBV30, the J call TRBJ2-7; 7 bases are a match to TRBD1. V was pared by 7 bases and J by 2 bases, with 8 bases of the junction left unmatched. The CDR3 loop spans 13 amino acids. Germline V gives CDR1 GTSNPN, CDR2 SVGIG (reference sequence). The CDR3 loop is CALLDRATYEQYF. The CDR3 DNA follows: TGTGCCTTGCTCGACAGGGCCACCTACGAGCAGTACTTC.

This clonotype was counted a few times. As an off-target read in a library built for alpha chains, this beta chain has a frequency of little significance. The DNA of the CDR3 is TGTGCCAGCAGCCCAAGCGGGGGGGCGAATGAGCAGTTCTTC. Its translation is CASSPSGGANEQFF. The V gene is TRBV7-9, the J gene TRBJ2-1; 10 bases are shared with TRBD2. The junction had 5 bases not matched to a gene; V was cut back by 5 bases and J by 7 bases. Germline assignment: CDR1 SEHNR and CDR2 FQNEAQ (reference sequence). This CDR3 region has 14 residues.

In its sample, this clonotype was seen a few times. Since it is a stray read in a library aimed at alpha chains, this beta chain has a size that is not meaningful. The CDR3 spells CASSPAQGAANSPLHF. CDR3 bases: TGCGCCAGCAGCCCCGCACAGGGGGCCGCTAATTCACCCCTCCACTTT. The chain uses TRBV5-1 and TRBJ1-6, with TRBD1 identical over 9 bases. Trimming at V came to 4 bases and at J to 6 bases, leaving 8 bases not matched to a gene. Looked up from germline, CDR1 is SGHRS and CDR2 is YFSETQ. This CDR3 is 16 amino acids long.

This clonotype was counted at least ten times. This beta chain slipped into a library made for alpha chains as a stray read, so its size is not meaningful. The V and J genes are TRBV28 and TRBJ1-6; 9 bases map to TRBD1. The CDR3 runs to 14 residues. Unmatched junction bases numbered 7, after V lost 6 bases and J lost 10 bases. CDR1 and CDR2 (germline): MDHEN, SYDVKM. The CDR3 protein is CASRPGTGSSPLHF. CDR3 DNA sequence: TGTGCCAGCAGGCCCGGGACAGGGTCATCACCCCTCCACTTT.

There are many counts of this clonotype. With the library built for alpha chains, this beta chain is off target and its frequency is not meaningful. This rearrangement joins TRBV7-2 to TRBJ1-5, with 9 positions matching TRBD1. CDR1 SGHTA and CDR2 FQGNSA come from the germline V gene. The CDR3 extends over 13 amino acids. The junction had 3 bases not matched to a gene; V was cut back by 8 bases and J by 4 bases. CDR3 region: CASADRGNQPQHF. CDR3 in DNA: TGTGCCAGCGCTGACAGGGGGAATCAGCCCCAGCATTTT.

This clonotype came up many times. Found in a library prepared for alpha chains, this beta chain is an off-target read, and its abundance has little meaning. This chain joins TRBV27 and TRBJ1-2, with TRBD1 identical over 11 bases. Trimming cost V 3 bases and J 6 bases; bases outside gene matches: 6. CDR1 and CDR2 (germline): MNHEY, SMNVEV (reference sequence). CDR3 length equals 15 residues. The CDR3 nucleotides read TGTGCCAGCAGTTTGGGGACAGGGGGACCGGATGGCTACACCTTC. Its translation: CASSLGTGGPDGYTF.